The T cell receptor beta chain under discussion was sequenced for a study of regulatory T cells in long-lasting Graves disease. This CDR3 comprises 14 residues. Concerning this clonotype: The junction shows a germline mismatch at one end, possibly a read error.

Time point described: newly diagnosed GD, antithyroid drugs for less than 3 months. RNA from PBMCs was the source of the TCR library. The authors built TCR beta libraries using iRepertoire HTBI primers and Arm-PCR of CDR3 regions. TCRdb re-derived calls from the multiplex PCR reads in MiXCR, one entry per CDR3 protein. Among 400,000 to 550,000 distinct CDR3 sequences listed, 16% were seen once. The same data also contributed to another study, on T cells in Graves' hyperthyroidism and ophthalmopathy. From that study: For Graves' hyperthyroidism to be stable, ophthalmopathy could not progress within 18 months.

V usage is TRBV12-3 or TRBV12-4 and J usage is TRBJ1-3, with 7 bases matching TRBD1. The specimen comprised peripheral blood mononuclear cells (PBMCs), sampled at new diagnosis, from a patient treated with antithyroid drugs. The sequence came from a woman in her 30s with Graves disease. CDR3: CASRTGTAGNAIYF. The CDR3 bases are TGTGCCAGCAGGACCGGGACAGCTGGAAACGCCATATATTTT.